The clone carrying this T cell receptor beta chain has ten or more counts. The data were obtained in a study of regulatory T cells in long-lasting Graves disease. The time point here: newly diagnosed GD, antithyroid drugs for less than 3 months. The TCR library was made from RNA that had been extracted from PBMCs in TRIzol. Relying on iRepertoire HTBI primers and Arm-PCR of CDR3 regions, the team built TCR beta libraries. TCRdb reprocessed the multiplex PCR reads with MiXCR, giving one entry per CDR3 protein. The data hold approximately 350,000 distinct CDR3 sequences, with 12% observed a single time. Germline V lookup: CDR1 MNHEY, CDR2 SMNVEV (reference sequence). Between the trimmed V and J ends, which lost 7 bases and 6 bases, there was a span of 16 bases. The CDR3 extends over 13 amino acids. The sample was also reused in another study, on T cells in Graves' hyperthyroidism and ophthalmopathy. In that study: Each patient was aged 18 to 65 and had newly diagnosed hyperthyroidism of under 2 months' duration.

The TCR originated in a young woman with Graves disease. The specimen was peripheral blood mononuclear cells (PBMCs), collected at new diagnosis, from a patient treated with antithyroid drugs. The chain joins TRBV27 to TRBJ2-7, with D possibly called TRBD1 or TRBD2 (6 bases each). The CDR3 nucleotides read TGTGCCAGCACCTCCAACAGGGAGGCCGAGCAGTACTTC. It specifies CASTSNREAEQYF.